This passage covers 27 T cell receptor beta chains from one sample sequenced in a study of neurological immune-mediated disorders. TCRdb reanalysed the 5' RACE reads using MiXCR and keeps one entry per CDR3 protein. This sample has about 59,000 distinct CDR3 sequences, with roughly 12% found just once. Input material: PBMCs. These receptors came from a woman aged 60 to 75 with HTLV-1-associated myelopathy (HAM/TSP).

This clonotype was seen many times. The chain employs TRBV5-1 and TRBJ1-1; D uncertain. V was pared by 0 bases and J by 7 bases, with 13 bases between. The CDR3 consists of 14 residues. CDR1 is SGHRS, CDR2 YFSETQ, per germline. DNA for the CDR3: TGCGCCAGCAGCTTGGATCGCGGCCCAATTGAAGCTTTCTTT. It translates to CASSLDRGPIEAFF.

This clonotype occurred many times. The chain uses TRBV2 and TRBJ2-5; D is undetermined. The V and J ends lost 4 bases and 4 bases respectively, with 10 bases between them. The CDR3 consists of 13 residues. CDR1 and CDR2 from the germline V gene are SNHLY and FYNNEI. Written as DNA, the CDR3 is TGTGCCAGCAGTGTATCCACCCTAGAGACCCAGTACTTC. Protein sequence: CASSVSTLETQYF.

To note about this clonotype: With a much larger clone just one base away, this may be a read error. The CDR3 sequence is CASSLEGINQPQDF. CDR3 bases: TGCGCCAGCAGCTTGGAGGGTATAAATCAGCCCCAGGATTTT. V and J are TRBV5-1 and TRBJ1-5; D gene ambiguous. The CDR3 has 14 amino acids. Germline-derived CDR1 and CDR2 are SGHRS and YFSETQ.

This clonotype came up many times. The chain has TRBV5-1 and TRBJ2-5; possible D gene TRBD1, 6 bases. CDR1 is SGHRS and CDR2 is YFSETQ in the germline V gene. Trimming left V 7 bases short and J 5 bases short, with 9 bases between. The CDR3 is 11 residues long. Here the CDR3 DNA reads TGCGCCAGCTGGGACATTGAGACCCAGTACTTC. Encoded protein: CASWDIETQYF.

A word on this clonotype: It may be a read error: a sequence one base away is much more abundant. The CDR3 DNA reads as TGTGCCAGCAGCTTAAGGAGGGATCGGGATTTCTTT. Its protein is CASSLRRDRDFF. The chain is built from TRBV7-8 and TRBJ1-1; D unresolved. The ends were cut back, 2 bases at V and 13 bases at J, with 14 bases in the middle. The CDR3 contains 12 residues. Per the germline V gene, CDR1 is SGHVS and CDR2 is FQNEAQ.

The rearrangement joins TRBV12-2 to TRBJ1-2; no check of the table's D call, TRBD1, against the DNA was made. TRBV12-2 is marked as a pseudogene. This CDR3 is 14 amino acids long. The CDR3 reads CASRPPHKVGGYTF. The CDR3 DNA reads as TGTGCAAGTCGCCCCCCGCATAAGGTCGGCGGCTACACCTTC.

Ten or more counts support this clonotype. The chain links TRBV27 to TRBJ1-2; D might be TRBD1 (6 bases). CDR1 is MNHEY, CDR2 SMNVEV, per germline (reference sequence). CDR3 length: 18 residues. V was cut by 5 bases and J by 3 bases, with 25 bases left in between. The CDR3 protein is CASSLSPHTGSWYYGYTF. The CDR3, as DNA: TGTGCCAGCAGTCTCTCCCCACACACAGGGTCGTGGTACTATGGCTACACCTTC.

Many counts were recorded for this clonotype. In DNA form, the CDR3 reads TGTGCCAGCAGCTTAGTGGGGACTAGCGACTACGAGCAGTACTTC. Translating it yields CASSLVGTSDYEQYF. V usage is TRBV7-2 and J usage is TRBJ2-7; 10 bases match TRBD2. The germline CDR1 and CDR2 sequences are SGHTA and FQGNSA. The CDR3 runs to 15 residues. Losses at the gene ends were 1 base for V and 3 bases for J; bases not matched to a gene: 3.

CDR3 coding DNA: TGCGCCAGCAGCTTGGCCGTGGGAATCATGTACGAGCAGTACTTC. As protein: CASSLAVGIMYEQYF. The chain combines TRBV5-1 with TRBJ2-7; D is undetermined. CDR1 and CDR2 (germline): SGHRS, YFSETQ. This CDR3 is 15 amino acids long. The germline V and J ends were trimmed by 0 bases and 4 bases, with 14 bases remaining between them.

This clonotype showed up many times. This chain joins TRBV10-3 and TRBJ2-5; D is undetermined. Germline V CDR1 and CDR2: ENHRY, SYGVKD. The CDR3 is 10 amino acids. V lost 11 bases, J lost 2 bases, and 6 bases lay in between. CDR3 in amino acids: CAAGQETQYF. CDR3 DNA: TGTGCCGCCGGTCAAGAGACCCAGTACTTC.

This clonotype was counted many times. V is TRBV20-1 and J is TRBJ2-1; TRBD2 agrees at 7 bases. CDR1 is DFQATT and CDR2 is SNEGSKA in the germline V gene (reference sequence). The CDR3 has 15 amino acids. With V trimmed by 6 bases and J by 3 bases, 11 bases remained unmatched. The CDR3: CSANRGGGYYNEQFF. Here the CDR3 DNA reads TGCAGTGCGAACCGCGGGGGAGGCTACTACAATGAGCAGTTCTTC.

This clonotype was detected many times. This chain joins TRBV5-1 and TRBJ2-3, with D possibly TRBD2 on 5 matching bases. CDR1 SGHRS and CDR2 YFSETQ come from the germline V gene. The CDR3 has 13 amino acids. V was trimmed by 3 bases and J by 3 bases, leaving 8 bases between them. The CDR3 reads CASSWTPTDTQYF. Written as DNA, the CDR3 is TGCGCCAGCAGCTGGACTCCGACAGATACGCAGTATTTT.

This clonotype was detected ten times or more. Written as DNA, the CDR3 is TGTGCCAGCAGTGAGCGGGGCCTCCAAGAGACCCAGTACTTC. Translated: CASSERGLQETQYF. This chain links TRBV12-3 or TRBV12-4 with TRBJ2-5; TRBD2 matches 7 bases. The V and J ends lost 5 bases and 1 base, in that order; junction bases with no gene match: 4. The CDR3 totals 14 residues.

The chain is built from TRBV3-1 and TRBJ2-5; D possibly corresponds to TRBD1 (6 bases). Between the trimmed V and J ends, which lost 2 bases and 0 bases, there was a span of 7 bases. The CDR3 covers 14 residues. Germline V gene lookup returns CDR1 LGHDT and CDR2 YNNKEL (reference sequence). This CDR3 is CASSQWDNQETQYF. CDR3 bases: TGTGCCAGCAGCCAATGGGACAACCAAGAGACCCAGTACTTC.

The chain recombines TRBV7-2 with TRBJ2-5, with 8 bases fitting TRBD1. With V trimmed by 5 bases and J by 4 bases, 6 bases remained unmatched. This CDR3 has 14 residues. Germline assignment: CDR1 SGHTA and CDR2 FQGNSA. This CDR3 reads CASSRDRCVETQYF. The CDR3 bases are TGTGCCAGCAGCCGGGACAGGTGCGTAGAGACCCAGTACTTC.

This clonotype was recorded many times. The chain couples TRBV5-1 to TRBJ2-2; D is perhaps TRBD2 (6 bases). V was pared by 0 bases and J by 4 bases, with 10 bases between. Per the germline V gene, CDR1 is SGHRS and CDR2 is YFSETQ. This CDR3 has 15 amino acids. In nucleotides, the CDR3 is TGCGCCAGCAGCTTGGCGGGAGAAGCCACCGGGGAGCTGTTTTTT. Its protein is CASSLAGEATGELFF. Combining the CDR3 with reference TRBV5-1 and TRBJ2-2 gives the whole variable domain KAGVTQTPRYLIKTRGQQVTLSCSPISGHRSVSWYQQTPGQGLQFLFEYFSETQRNKGNFPGRFSGRQFSNSRSEMNVSTLELGDSALYLCASSLAGEATGELFFGEGSRLTVL.

This clonotype was seen many times. This chain uses TRBV9 with TRBJ2-1; no reliable D call. Deletions cut 0 bases from V and 4 bases from J, with 14 bases between. The CDR3 length is 16 residues. CDR1 and CDR2 from the germline V gene are SGDLS and YYNGEE. The CDR3: CASSVVASIQYNEQFF. Here the CDR3 DNA reads TGTGCCAGCAGCGTAGTAGCTTCAATTCAATACAATGAGCAGTTCTTC.

Ten or more counts support this clonotype. J is TRBJ2-3 and V is TRBV7-2; D is undetermined. This CDR3 has 15 amino acids. Trimming removed 6 bases from V and 4 bases from J, with 17 bases in between. In germline, CDR1 is SGHTA, CDR2 FQGNSA. The CDR3 reads CASRTLLLRPDTQYF. CDR3 coding DNA: TGTGCCAGCAGGACACTTCTACTGAGACCAGATACGCAGTATTTT.

The table lists this clonotype with many counts. This chain links TRBV14 with TRBJ1-1; 9 nucleotides line up with TRBD1. This CDR3 is built from 14 residues. The germline V gene has CDR1 SGHDN and CDR2 FVKESK. V shed 2 bases, J shed 6 bases, and the junction held 4 bases outside the gene matches. CDR3 protein: CASSQRDRVAEAFF. CDR3 in DNA: TGTGCCAGCAGCCAACGGGACAGGGTCGCTGAAGCTTTCTTT.

In its sample, this clonotype was seen many times. The chain carries TRBV12-3 or TRBV12-4 and TRBJ2-4, with a tentative D call TRBD2 (6 bases). The CDR3 contains 15 residues. Trimming cost V 3 bases and J 0 bases, with 9 bases left between them. For the CDR3, the DNA is TGTGCCAGCAGTTTCGGGGGAGTAGCCAAAAACATTCAGTACTTC. It codes for CASSFGGVAKNIQYF.

Ten or more counts support this clonotype. The chain couples TRBV5-1 to TRBJ1-1, with D maybe TRBD1 (5 bases). V was clipped by 7 bases and J by 5 bases, with 21 bases between them. This CDR3 comprises 15 residues. The germline V gene encodes CDR1 SGHRS and CDR2 YFSETQ. As DNA, the CDR3 is TGCGCCAGCGCCATCGGGGGGGAGGGGAGGACTGAAGCTTTCTTT. It is translated as CASAIGGEGRTEAFF.

This clonotype has a count of ten or more. The J gene is TRBJ2-7, the V gene TRBV9, with 8 bases fitting TRBD2. The CDR3 is 14 amino acids. V was clipped by 1 base and J by 0 bases; unmatched bases: 0. The germline V gene has CDR1 SGDLS and CDR2 YYNGEE. CDR3 nucleotide sequence: TGTGCCAGCAGCGTACGGGGGGGCTCCTACGAGCAGTACTTC. Translating gives CASSVRGGSYEQYF.

A few counts support this clonotype. V is TRBV7-9 and J is TRBJ1-2; D uncertain. CDR1 is SEHNR, CDR2 FQNEAQ, per germline (reference sequence). V lost 1 base to trimming and J lost 8 bases, with 14 bases between them. The CDR3 loop spans 14 amino acids. CDR3 sequence: CASSLDSGLEGYTF. The DNA for the CDR3 is TGTGCCAGCAGCTTAGATTCAGGTCTGGAGGGCTACACCTTC.

There are many counts of this clonotype. This chain uses TRBV6-5 with TRBJ2-7, with D maybe TRBD1 (6 bases). V was trimmed by 0 bases and J by 6 bases, leaving 12 bases between them. CDR1 and CDR2 from the germline V gene are MNHEY and SVGAGI. The CDR3 covers 14 residues. CDR3 bases: TGTGCCAGCAGTTACTCGACACAGGGACGCGAGCAGTACTTC. Translation gives CASSYSTQGREQYF.

This clonotype was seen repeatedly, ten times or more. V gene TRBV15 combines with J gene TRBJ2-7; 9 positions match TRBD1. The CDR3 covers 15 residues. J lost 3 bases, V lost 6 bases, and 9 bases had no gene match. Per germline, CDR1 LNHNV and CDR2 YYDKDF (reference sequence). The CDR3 DNA follows: TGTGCCACCAGAGCTCGGACAGGGGTGAGCTACGAGCAGTACTTC. Translated, it gives CATRARTGVSYEQYF.

The V and J genes are TRBV20-1 and TRBJ2-3; 8 nucleotides line up with TRBD2. This CDR3 has 14 residues. The V gene's germline CDR1 is DFQATT and CDR2 SNEGSKA (reference sequence). The junction had 5 bases not matched to a gene; V was cut back by 4 bases and J by 2 bases. The CDR3 nucleotides read TGCAGTGCTACTCCTAGCGGGCCCACAGATACGCAGTATTTT. It codes for CSATPSGPTDTQYF.

This clonotype has a count of ten or more. V usage is TRBV29-1 and J usage is TRBJ2-3; D ambiguous. V was clipped by 4 bases and J by 3 bases, with 5 bases between them. This CDR3 is 11 amino acids long. Germline lookup yields CDR1 SQVTM and CDR2 ANQGSEA. The CDR3 region has the DNA TGCAGCGTTGTCCCGACAGATACGCAGTATTTT. The encoded protein is CSVVPTDTQYF.